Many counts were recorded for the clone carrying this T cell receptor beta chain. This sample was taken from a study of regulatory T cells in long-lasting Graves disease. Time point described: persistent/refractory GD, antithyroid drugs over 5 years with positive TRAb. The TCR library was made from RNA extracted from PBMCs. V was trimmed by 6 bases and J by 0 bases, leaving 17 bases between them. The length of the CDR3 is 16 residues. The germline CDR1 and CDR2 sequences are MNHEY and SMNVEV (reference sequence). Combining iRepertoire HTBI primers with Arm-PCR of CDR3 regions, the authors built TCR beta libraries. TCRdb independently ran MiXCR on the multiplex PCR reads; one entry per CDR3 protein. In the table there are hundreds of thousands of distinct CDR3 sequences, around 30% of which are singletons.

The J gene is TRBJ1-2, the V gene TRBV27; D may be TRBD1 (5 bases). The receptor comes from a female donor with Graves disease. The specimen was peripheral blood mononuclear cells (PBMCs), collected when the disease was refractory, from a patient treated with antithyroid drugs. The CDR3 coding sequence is TGTGCCAGCAGGGTGGGGAAAGGGGCTTCTAACTATGGCTACACCTTC. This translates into CASRVGKGASNYGYTF.